The clone carrying this T cell receptor (beta chain) was detected a few times. After removal of 0 bases from V and 2 bases from J, the junction contained 4 bases not matched to a gene. The V gene's germline CDR1 is SQVTM and CDR2 ANQGSEA. The CDR3 runs 15 residues. As for treatment: oral pan-JAK inhibitor, 5-10 mg twice daily. This sample is drawn from a study of CD8+ T cells in alopecia areata. The authors extracted RNA and reverse transcribed it into cDNA as the sequencing template. Sequenced by immunoSEQ multiplex PCR; TCRdb stores in-frame clones only, minus some. The table records roughly 230,000 clones, approximately 40% of them present only once.

This receptor was obtained from a human donor with alopecia areata. This specimen was CD4+ T cells sorted from blood, taken between weeks 36 and 40, from a patient treated with tofacitinib. This chain joins TRBV29-1 and TRBJ1-3; 7 nucleotides agree with TRBD1. Written as DNA, the CDR3 is TGCAGCGTTGAAGAGACAGGGTCCCCTGGAAACACCATATATTTT. Protein sequence: CSVEETGSPGNTIYF.